The 13 T cell receptor beta chains below all came from one sample that was sequenced in a study of T cells expressing NK-cell markers. TCRdb reanalyzed the 5' RACE reads, giving one entry per CDR3 protein sequence and no DNA. In all, the sample yields over 200,000 distinct CDR3 sequences. Sample: blood T cells: a sorted CD56 or NKG2C T cell subset, CD4+ or CD8+ T cells, or bulk PBMC T cells (not recorded which). The receptors here all came from a man aged 18-30 years in good health.

The genes are TRBV9 and TRBJ2-2; TCRdb lists TRBD2, though no DNA is available to test this call. The V gene's germline CDR1 is SGDLS and CDR2 YYNGEE. The CDR3 spans 14 residues. CDR3 sequence: CASSTFAGTGELFF. Full variable domain (missing parts from reference TRBV9 and TRBJ2-2): DSGVTQTPKHLITATGQRVTLRCSPRSGDLSVYWYQQSLDQGLQFLIQYYNGEERAKGNILERFSAQQFPDLHSELNLSSLELGDSALYFCASSTFAGTGELFFGEGSRLTVL.

CDR3 loop: CASSSATVTDTQYF. The chain has TRBV5-1 and TRBJ2-3; TCRdb indicates TRBD1, and absent DNA this call remains unverified. CDR3 size: 14 residues. Germline CDR1 and CDR2: SGHRS and YFSETQ. Drawing the rest from reference TRBV5-1 and TRBJ2-3, the complete variable domain is KAGVTQTPRYLIKTRGQQVTLSCSPISGHRSVSWYQQTPGQGLQFLFEYFSETQRNKGNFPGRFSGRQFSNSRSEMNVSTLELGDSALYLCASSSATVTDTQYFGPGTRLTVL.

The chain joins TRBV6-2 or TRBV6-3 to TRBJ2-1; the TCRdb call, TRBD1, lacks DNA for checking. This CDR3 spans 14 amino acids. Germline-derived CDR1 and CDR2 are MNHEY and SVGEGT. The CDR3 sequence: CASRGQAKGNEQFF.

V and J are TRBV20-1 and TRBJ2-3. CDR3 length: 14 residues. Per the germline V gene, CDR1 is DFQATT and CDR2 is SNEGSKA (reference sequence). The CDR3 here is CSARQKLRTDTQYF.

The chain employs TRBV7-2 and TRBJ2-3; TCRdb reports TRBD2, a call that lacks DNA to check it against. CDR1 and CDR2 from the germline V gene are SGHTA and FQGNSA. This CDR3 is built from 15 residues. The CDR3 reads CASSTTSGRVKTQYF.

The J gene is TRBJ2-5, the V gene TRBV6-5; TCRdb returns TRBD1, unconfirmable since there is no DNA. Germline loops: CDR1 MNHEY, CDR2 SVGAGI. CDR3 length: 17 residues. The CDR3 region is CASSLTSGQGFQETQYF.

V gene TRBV18 combines with J gene TRBJ1-1; checking the TCRdb D call of TRBD1 is not possible without DNA. CDR3 length: 14 amino acids. Germline loops: CDR1 KGHSH, CDR2 LQKENI. The CDR3: CASSPGQGNTEAFF.

The chain recombines TRBV4-3 with TRBJ2-4; TCRdb selects TRBD2, and the lack of DNA leaves this call unchecked. Germline V gene data show CDR1 as LGHNA and CDR2 as YSLEER. This CDR3 has 15 residues. CDR3 amino acids: CASSQDGGGRNIQYF.

The V and J genes are TRBV10-3 and TRBJ1-5; lacking DNA, the TRBD1 call made by TCRdb goes unchecked. CDR1 ENHRY and CDR2 SYGVKD come from the germline V gene. The CDR3 runs to 14 residues. The CDR3 is CAISESGQIQPQHF.

V usage is TRBV5-6 and J usage is TRBJ2-2; the TCRdb D gene call, TRBD1, has no DNA to confirm it. Germline CDR1 SGHDT, CDR2 YYEEEE. The CDR3 has 16 amino acids. The CDR3 reads CASSLDLEGGSGELFF.

The chain recombines TRBV28 with TRBJ2-1; the D call of TRBD2 rests on TCRdb alone, since no DNA is present to check it. Per germline, CDR1 MDHEN and CDR2 SYDVKM. The CDR3 consists of 15 residues. CDR3 residues: CASSSRLAGYNEQFF. Based on the CDR3 plus reference TRBV28 and TRBJ2-1, the full variable domain is DVKVTQSSRYLVKRTGEKVFLECVQDMDHENMFWYRQDPGLGLRLIYFSYDVKMKEKGDIPEGYSVSREKKERFSLILESASTNQTSMYLCASSSRLAGYNEQFFGPGTRLTVL.

This chain joins TRBV27 and TRBJ2-6; TCRdb returns TRBD1, unconfirmable since there is no DNA. The CDR3 runs to 15 residues. Germline V lookup: CDR1 MNHEY, CDR2 SMNVEV (reference sequence). The chain's CDR3 is CASGAGWPGANVLTF.

V usage is TRBV20-1 and J usage is TRBJ2-3. The V gene's germline CDR1 is DFQATT and CDR2 SNEGSKA (reference sequence). The CDR3 is 15 amino acids. CDR3 sequence reads: CSARRTGSSTDTQYF.